This entry concerns a single TCR beta chain. Its antigen is unknown. Time point denoted: proximal margin of the surgical specimen (macroscopically non-inflamed). The data were taken from a study of T cell repertoires in ileal Crohn's disease. Points from the study as a whole: Compared with non-smokers, active smokers at surgery showed more clonal expansions.

Per the germline V gene, CDR1 is WNHNN and CDR2 is SYGVQD (reference sequence). Trimming removed 7 bases from V and 2 bases from J, with 39 bases in between. This CDR3 region has 22 residues. TCRdb's copy holds only in-frame clones and misses some; the assay was immunoSEQ multiplex PCR. The data show around 7,300 clones, 55% to 75% seen once. Sequencing was performed on ileal tissue. This chain links TRBV10-1 with TRBJ2-7, with a weak D call TRBD1 (5 bases). This receptor was identified in an adult with Crohn's disease. This chain's CDR3 is CASKRSLLDLDPIDRDPYEQYF. CDR3 nucleotides: TGCGCCAGCAAGAGGTCCCTTTTAGATCTAGACCCAATTGACAGAGACCCCTACGAGCAGTACTTC.